This T cell receptor (beta chain) is from a study of OX40 agonist ivuxolimab in advanced cancers. Study-wide context: Ivuxolimab was a fully human IgG2 agonistic monoclonal antibody targeting the costimulatory receptor OX40 (CD134). Intravenous ivuxolimab was administered to patients every 2 weeks at six dose levels: 0.01, 0.1, 0.3, 1.5, 3 and 10 mg/kg. Of the 50 to 55 patients in dose escalation, about 20 had hepatocellular carcinoma, some 15 had melanoma, 9 had renal cell carcinoma and 9 had head and neck cancer. In the dose-escalation cohort, 70% to 85% of patients were male, and the mean age was roughly 60 years with a range of about 20 to 80. Prior anti-PD-1, anti-PD-L1 or anti-CTLA-4 therapy was permitted, and approximately 40% of dose-escalation patients had received checkpoint inhibitors. Three dose-escalation patients achieved partial responses, one with hepatocellular carcinoma and two with cutaneous melanoma. The point of sequencing TCRbeta in the periphery was to test whether ivuxolimab changed TCR sequence diversity and drove clonal T-cell expansion. The monotherapy dose-escalation portion (N = 52 patients) of the phase I ivuxolimab trial is reported in the paper. Broad study findings and their caveats: The antigen specificity of the clonally expanded peripheral T cells was not determined. In partial responders in the 0.1-3.0 mg/kg groups, normalized peripheral clonal expansion was found to be among the lowest, especially among CD8+ T cells. At doses of 0.1 to 3.0 mg/kg, clonal expansion of both CD4+ and CD8+ blood T cells was observed from baseline to week 6. On average, CD8+ T cells showed more expanded clones than CD4+ T cells after ivuxolimab. Low levels of normalized T-cell clonal expansion were also seen in some patients who did not respond.

Patients with autoimmune disease history or receiving systemic immunosuppression were excluded from the trial. Peripheral blood for TCR sequencing was drawn from every dose cohort at baseline, at cycle 4 day 1 and at cycle 7 day 1. Samples came from an open-label, multicenter, first-in-human phase I dose-escalation trial of ivuxolimab. The trial enrolled adults with locally advanced or metastatic head and neck squamous cell, hepatocellular, melanoma or renal cell carcinoma. Before TCR sequencing, CD4+ T cells and CD8+ T cells were sorted from peripheral blood as separate populations. Remarks on this clone: Its antigen specificity is not known. Per-base qualities were not stored, and no clone one base away is much larger.

To sequence the TCRbeta CDR3 region, genomic DNA was isolated from the sorted cells. The immunoSEQ Assay was used for sequencing of TCRbeta CDR3 regions. The table comes from immuneACCESS by way of TCRdb, which keeps in-frame sequences with V and J called. Part of the clones is missing from these tables; in studies checked, under half for an unresolved V gene and the rest for unknown reasons. Here the sample has 97,000 or so clones; roughly 90% occur a single time. The ten most abundant clones make up around 0.16% of the sample. Sample: CD4+ or CD8+ T cells sorted from blood, taken in a trial of the OX40 agonist ivuxolimab. The source is an adult with an advanced solid tumor such as melanoma, head and neck, liver or kidney cancer.

CDR3 loop: CASTGGPAYYGYTF. The sequenced DNA is TGTGCCAGCACCGGGGGGCCAGCTTACTATGGCTACACCTTC. The chain was built from TRBV6-5 and TRBJ1-2; a tentative D call is TRBD1 (6 bases match). V is cut by 7 bases and J by 3 bases, and the space between the germline ends is 15 bases. Spanning cysteine to phenylalanine, the CDR3 consists of 14 amino acids. Of all the DNA, just the CDR3 is kept, 42 bases in frame from base 1. As encoded in the germline V gene, CDR1 is MNHEY while CDR2 is SVGAGI.